This T cell receptor (beta chain) was identified during a study of regulatory T cells in long-lasting Graves disease. Overall study findings and caveats: Persistent Graves' cases showed lower TCR diversity than newly diagnosed cases.

TCR beta libraries were built with iRepertoire HTBI primers and Arm-PCR of CDR3 regions. TCRdb passed the multiplex PCR reads through MiXCR, listing each CDR3 protein once. This table holds 450,000 to 650,000 distinct CDR3 sequences, roughly 16% found once. As regards this clonotype: Antigen unknown.

As for time point: newly diagnosed GD, antithyroid drugs for less than 3 months. PBMC RNA served as the TCR library source. Recruitment took place at an endocrinology department in Xi'an, China. The sample was also reused in another study, on T cells in Graves' hyperthyroidism and ophthalmopathy. That source notes: Clinical symptoms, serum thyroxine and TRAb, thyroid ultrasound and orbital computed tomography were used for the diagnoses. The majority of expanded thyroid clonotypes above 0.001 also appeared in blood.

The clonotype originates from a woman aged 40 to 65 with Graves disease. Sample: peripheral blood mononuclear cells (PBMCs), taken at new diagnosis, from a patient treated with antithyroid drugs.

Here the CDR3 reads CALQGSDYEAFF. The CDR3 DNA reads as TGTGCCCTCCAAGGGTCAGATTATGAAGCTTTCTTT. The chain couples TRBV30 to TRBJ1-1; D ambiguous. CDR1 and CDR2 (germline): GTSNPN, SVGIG (reference sequence). V lost 8 bases to trimming and J lost 7 bases, with 17 bases between them. This CDR3 has 12 residues.